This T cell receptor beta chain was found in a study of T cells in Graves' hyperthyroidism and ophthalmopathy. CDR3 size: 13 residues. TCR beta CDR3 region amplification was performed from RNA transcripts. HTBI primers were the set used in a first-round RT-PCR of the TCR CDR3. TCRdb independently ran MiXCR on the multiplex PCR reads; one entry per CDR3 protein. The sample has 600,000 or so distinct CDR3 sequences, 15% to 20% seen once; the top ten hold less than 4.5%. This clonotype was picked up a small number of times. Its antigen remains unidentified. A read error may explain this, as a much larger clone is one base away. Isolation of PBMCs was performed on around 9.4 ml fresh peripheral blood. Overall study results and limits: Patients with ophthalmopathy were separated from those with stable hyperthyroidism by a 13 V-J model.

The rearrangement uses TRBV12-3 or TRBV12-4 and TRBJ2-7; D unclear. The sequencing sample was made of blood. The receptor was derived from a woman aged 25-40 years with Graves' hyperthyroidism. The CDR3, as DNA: TGTGCCAGCAGTCTACAAGTCTTTAACGAGCAGCACTTC. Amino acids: CASSLQVFNEQHF.